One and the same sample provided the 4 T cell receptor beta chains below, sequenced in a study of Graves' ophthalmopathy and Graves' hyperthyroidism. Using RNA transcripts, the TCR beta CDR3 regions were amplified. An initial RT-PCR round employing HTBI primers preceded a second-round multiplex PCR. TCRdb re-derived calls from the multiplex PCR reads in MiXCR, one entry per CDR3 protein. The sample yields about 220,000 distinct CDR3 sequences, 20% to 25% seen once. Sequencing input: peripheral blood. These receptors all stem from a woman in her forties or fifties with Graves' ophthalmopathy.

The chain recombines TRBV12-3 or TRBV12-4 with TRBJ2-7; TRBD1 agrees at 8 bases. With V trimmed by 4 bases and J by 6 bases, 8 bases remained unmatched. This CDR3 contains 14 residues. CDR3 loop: CASSYQGAQGEQYF. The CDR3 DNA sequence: TGTGCCAGCAGTTACCAGGGGGCTCAAGGCGAGCAGTACTTC.

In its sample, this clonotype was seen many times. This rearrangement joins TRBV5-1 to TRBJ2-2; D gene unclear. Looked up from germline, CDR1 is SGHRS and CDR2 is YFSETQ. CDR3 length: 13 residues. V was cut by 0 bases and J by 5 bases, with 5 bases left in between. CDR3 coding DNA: TGCGCCAGCAGCTTGGGGGTTACCGGGGAGCTGTTTTTT. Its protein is CASSLGVTGELFF.

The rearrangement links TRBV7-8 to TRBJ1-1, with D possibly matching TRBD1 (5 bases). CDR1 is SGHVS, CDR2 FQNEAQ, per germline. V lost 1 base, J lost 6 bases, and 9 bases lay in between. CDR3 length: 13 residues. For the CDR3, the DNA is TGTGCCAGCAGCTTAGAAGGGACCGCTGAAGCTTTCTTT. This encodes CASSLEGTAEAFF.

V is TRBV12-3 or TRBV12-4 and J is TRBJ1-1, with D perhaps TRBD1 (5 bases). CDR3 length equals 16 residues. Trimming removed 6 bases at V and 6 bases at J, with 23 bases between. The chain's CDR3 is CASSAGVGTKGAEAFF. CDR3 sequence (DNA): TGTGCCAGCAGCGCGGGGGTTGGAACAAAAGGGGCTGAAGCTTTCTTT.